This paragraph covers one T cell receptor beta chain sequence. In germline, CDR1 is SGHRS, CDR2 YFSETQ. CDR3 length equals 14 residues. The V and J ends lost 0 bases and 8 bases, in that order; junction bases with no gene match: 6. Authors' data handling: It was from reference gene primer amplification that nucleated cell counts were estimated. Here immunoSEQ multiplex PCR was the method, and the copy in TCRdb shows in-frame clones only, minus some. The D gene and trimming were derived from the DNA, and the V and J assignments and clone size from that table. In the table there are about 200,000 clones, roughly 84% of which are singletons. This entry comes from a study of blood T cell repertoires in COVID-19. Whole-study context: Samples of COVID-19 (acute and convalescent) were obtained from the United States, Italy and Spain. Sample material is recorded as cDNA or gDNA derived from T cells, B-cell-depleted T cells, or PBMCs.

Material for sequencing was peripheral blood. The rearrangement joins TRBV5-1 to TRBJ1-1; 8 nucleotides line up with TRBD1. This TCR was sampled from a woman older than 75 with acute or convalescent COVID-19. In DNA, the CDR3 is TGCGCCAGCAGCTTGGGGACAGGGCCCTTGGAAGCTTTCTTT. Translating gives CASSLGTGPLEAFF.